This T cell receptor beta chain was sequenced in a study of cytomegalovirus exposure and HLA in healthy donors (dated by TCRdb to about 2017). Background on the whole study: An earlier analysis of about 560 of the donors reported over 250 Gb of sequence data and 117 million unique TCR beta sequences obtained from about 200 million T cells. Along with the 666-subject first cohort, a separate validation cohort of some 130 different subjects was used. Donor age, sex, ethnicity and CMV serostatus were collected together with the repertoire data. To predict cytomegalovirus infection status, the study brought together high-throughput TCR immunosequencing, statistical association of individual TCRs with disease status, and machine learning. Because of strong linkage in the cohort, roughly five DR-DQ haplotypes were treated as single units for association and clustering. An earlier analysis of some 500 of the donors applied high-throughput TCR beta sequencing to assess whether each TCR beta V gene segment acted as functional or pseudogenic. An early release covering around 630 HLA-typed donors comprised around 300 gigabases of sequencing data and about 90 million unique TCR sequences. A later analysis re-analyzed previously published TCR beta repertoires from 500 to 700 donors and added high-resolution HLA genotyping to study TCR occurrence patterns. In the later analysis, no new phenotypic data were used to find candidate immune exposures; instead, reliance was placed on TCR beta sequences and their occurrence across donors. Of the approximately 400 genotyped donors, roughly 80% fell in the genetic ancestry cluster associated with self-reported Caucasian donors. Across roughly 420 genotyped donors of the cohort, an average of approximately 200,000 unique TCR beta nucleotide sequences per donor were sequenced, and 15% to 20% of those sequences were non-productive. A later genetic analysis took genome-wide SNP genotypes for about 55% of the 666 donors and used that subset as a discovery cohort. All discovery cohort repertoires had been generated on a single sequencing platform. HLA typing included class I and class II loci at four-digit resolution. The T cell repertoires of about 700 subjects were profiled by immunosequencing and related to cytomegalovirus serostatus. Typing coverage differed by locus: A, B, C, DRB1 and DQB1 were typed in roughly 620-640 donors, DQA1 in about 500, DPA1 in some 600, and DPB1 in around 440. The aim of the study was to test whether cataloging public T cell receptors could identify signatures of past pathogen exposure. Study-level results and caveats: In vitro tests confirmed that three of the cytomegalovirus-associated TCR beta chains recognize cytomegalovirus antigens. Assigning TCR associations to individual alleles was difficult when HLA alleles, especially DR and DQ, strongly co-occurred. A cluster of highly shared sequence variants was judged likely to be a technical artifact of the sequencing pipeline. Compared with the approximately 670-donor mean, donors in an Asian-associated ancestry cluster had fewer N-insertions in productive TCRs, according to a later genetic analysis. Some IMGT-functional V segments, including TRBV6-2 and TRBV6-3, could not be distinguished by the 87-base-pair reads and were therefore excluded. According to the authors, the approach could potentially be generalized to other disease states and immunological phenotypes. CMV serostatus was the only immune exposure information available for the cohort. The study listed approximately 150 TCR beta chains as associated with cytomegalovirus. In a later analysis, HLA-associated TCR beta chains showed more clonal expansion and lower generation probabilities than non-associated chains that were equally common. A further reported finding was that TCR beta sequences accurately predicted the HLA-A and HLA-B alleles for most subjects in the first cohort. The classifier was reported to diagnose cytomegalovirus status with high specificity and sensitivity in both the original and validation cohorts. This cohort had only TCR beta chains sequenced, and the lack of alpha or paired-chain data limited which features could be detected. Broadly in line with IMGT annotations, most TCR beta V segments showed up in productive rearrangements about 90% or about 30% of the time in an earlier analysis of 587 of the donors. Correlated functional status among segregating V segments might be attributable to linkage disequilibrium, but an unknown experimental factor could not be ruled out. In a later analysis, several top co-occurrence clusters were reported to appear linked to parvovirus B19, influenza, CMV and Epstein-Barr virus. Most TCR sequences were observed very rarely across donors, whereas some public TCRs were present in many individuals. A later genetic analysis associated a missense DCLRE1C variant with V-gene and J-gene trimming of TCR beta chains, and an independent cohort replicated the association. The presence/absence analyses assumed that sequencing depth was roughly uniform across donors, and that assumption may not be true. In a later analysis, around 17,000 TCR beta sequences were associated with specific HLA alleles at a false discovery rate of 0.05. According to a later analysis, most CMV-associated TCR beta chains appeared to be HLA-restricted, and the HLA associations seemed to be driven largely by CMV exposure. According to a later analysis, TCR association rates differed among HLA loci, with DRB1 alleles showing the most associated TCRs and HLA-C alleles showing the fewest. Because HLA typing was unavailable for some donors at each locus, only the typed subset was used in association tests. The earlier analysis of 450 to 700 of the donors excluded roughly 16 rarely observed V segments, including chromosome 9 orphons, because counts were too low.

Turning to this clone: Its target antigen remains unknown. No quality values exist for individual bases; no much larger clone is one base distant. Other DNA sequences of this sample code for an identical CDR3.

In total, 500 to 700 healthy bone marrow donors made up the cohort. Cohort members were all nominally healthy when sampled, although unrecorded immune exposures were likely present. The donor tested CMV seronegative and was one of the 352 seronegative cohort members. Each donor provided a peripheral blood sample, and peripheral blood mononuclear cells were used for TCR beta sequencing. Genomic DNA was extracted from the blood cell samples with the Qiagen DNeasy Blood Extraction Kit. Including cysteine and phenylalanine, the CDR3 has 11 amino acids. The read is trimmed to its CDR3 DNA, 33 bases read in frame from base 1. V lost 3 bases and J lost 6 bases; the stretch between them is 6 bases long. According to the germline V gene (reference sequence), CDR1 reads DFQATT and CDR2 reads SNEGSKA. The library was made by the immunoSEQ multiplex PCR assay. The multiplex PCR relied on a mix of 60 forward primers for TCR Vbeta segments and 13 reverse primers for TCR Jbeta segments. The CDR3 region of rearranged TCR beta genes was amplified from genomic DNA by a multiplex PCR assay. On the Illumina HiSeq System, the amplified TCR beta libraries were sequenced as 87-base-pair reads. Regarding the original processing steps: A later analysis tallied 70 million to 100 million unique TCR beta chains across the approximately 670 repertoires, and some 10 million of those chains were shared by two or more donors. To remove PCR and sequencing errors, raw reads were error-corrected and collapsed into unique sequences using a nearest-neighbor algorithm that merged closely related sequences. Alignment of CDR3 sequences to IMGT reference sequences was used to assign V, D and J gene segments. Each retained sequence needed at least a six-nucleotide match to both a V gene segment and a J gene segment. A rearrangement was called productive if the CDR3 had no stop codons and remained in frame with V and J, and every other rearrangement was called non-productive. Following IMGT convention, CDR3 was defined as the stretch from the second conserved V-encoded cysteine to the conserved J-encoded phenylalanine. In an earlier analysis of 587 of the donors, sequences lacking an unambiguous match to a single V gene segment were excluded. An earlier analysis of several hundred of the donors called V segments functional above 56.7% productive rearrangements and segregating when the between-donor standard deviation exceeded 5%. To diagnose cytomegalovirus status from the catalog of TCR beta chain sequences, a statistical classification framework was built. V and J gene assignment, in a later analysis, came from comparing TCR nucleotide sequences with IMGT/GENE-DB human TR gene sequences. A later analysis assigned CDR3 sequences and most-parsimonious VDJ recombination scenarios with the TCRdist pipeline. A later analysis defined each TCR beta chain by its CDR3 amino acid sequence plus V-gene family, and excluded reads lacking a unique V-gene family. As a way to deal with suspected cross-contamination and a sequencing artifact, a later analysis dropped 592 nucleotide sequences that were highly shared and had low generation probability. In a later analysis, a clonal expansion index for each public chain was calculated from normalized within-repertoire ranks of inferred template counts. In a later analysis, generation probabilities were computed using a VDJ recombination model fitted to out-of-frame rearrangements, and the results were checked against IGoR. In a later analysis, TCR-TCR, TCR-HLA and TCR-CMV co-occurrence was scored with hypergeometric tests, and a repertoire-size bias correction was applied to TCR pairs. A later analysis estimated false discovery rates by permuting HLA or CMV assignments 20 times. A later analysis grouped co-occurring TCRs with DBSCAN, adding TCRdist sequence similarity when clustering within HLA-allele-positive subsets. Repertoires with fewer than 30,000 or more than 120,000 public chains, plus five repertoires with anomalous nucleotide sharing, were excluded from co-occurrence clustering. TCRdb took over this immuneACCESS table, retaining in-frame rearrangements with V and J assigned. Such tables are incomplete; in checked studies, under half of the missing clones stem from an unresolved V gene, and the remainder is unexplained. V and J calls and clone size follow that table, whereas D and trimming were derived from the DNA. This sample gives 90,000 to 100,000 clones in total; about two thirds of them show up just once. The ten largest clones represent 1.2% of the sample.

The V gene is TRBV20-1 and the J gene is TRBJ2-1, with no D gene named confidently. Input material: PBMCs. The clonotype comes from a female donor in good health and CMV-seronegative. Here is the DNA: TGCAGTGCTAGGTCTATCAATGAGCAGTTCTTC. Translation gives CSARSINEQFF.